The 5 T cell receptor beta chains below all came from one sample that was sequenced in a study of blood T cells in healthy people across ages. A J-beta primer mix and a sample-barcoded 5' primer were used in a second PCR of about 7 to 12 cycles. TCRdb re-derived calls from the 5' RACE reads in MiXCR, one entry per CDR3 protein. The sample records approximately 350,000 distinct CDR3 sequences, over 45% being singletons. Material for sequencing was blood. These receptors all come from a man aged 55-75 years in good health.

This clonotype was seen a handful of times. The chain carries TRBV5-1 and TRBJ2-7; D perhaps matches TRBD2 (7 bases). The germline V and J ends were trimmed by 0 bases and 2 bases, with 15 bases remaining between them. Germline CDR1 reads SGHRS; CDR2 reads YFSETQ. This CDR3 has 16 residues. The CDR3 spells CASSLERTGGPYEQYF. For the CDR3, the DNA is TGCGCCAGCAGCTTGGAGCGAACGGGGGGCCCCTACGAGCAGTACTTC.

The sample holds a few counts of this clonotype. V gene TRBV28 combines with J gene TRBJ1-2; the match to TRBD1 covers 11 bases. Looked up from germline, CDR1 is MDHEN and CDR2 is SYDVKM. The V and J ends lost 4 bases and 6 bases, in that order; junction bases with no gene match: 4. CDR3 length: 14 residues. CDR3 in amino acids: CASSSGQGAHGYTF. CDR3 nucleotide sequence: TGTGCCAGCAGTTCAGGACAGGGGGCGCATGGCTACACCTTC.

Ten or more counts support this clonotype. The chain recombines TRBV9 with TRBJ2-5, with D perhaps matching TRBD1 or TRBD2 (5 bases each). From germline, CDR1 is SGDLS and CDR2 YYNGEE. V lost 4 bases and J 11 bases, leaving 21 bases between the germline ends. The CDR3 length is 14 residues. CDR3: CASSPGTQNGAQYF. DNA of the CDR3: TGTGCCAGCAGCCCAGGGACGCAAAACGGCGCGCAGTACTTC.

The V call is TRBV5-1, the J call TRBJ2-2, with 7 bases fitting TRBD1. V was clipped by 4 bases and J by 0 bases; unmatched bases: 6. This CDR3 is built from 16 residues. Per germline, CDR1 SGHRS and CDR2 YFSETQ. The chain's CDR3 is CASSGSGTANTGELFF. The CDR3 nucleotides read TGCGCCAGCAGCGGGTCGGGGACAGCGAACACCGGGGAGCTGTTTTTT.

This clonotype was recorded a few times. The CDR3 loop is CASSLQGQSYEQYF. The CDR3, as DNA: TGTGCCAGCAGTTTACAGGGGCAGAGCTACGAGCAGTACTTC. The chain links TRBV12-3 or TRBV12-4 to TRBJ2-7, with D possibly TRBD1 on 6 matching bases. This CDR3 comprises 14 residues. V dropped 2 bases and J dropped 3 bases, with 11 bases sitting between them.